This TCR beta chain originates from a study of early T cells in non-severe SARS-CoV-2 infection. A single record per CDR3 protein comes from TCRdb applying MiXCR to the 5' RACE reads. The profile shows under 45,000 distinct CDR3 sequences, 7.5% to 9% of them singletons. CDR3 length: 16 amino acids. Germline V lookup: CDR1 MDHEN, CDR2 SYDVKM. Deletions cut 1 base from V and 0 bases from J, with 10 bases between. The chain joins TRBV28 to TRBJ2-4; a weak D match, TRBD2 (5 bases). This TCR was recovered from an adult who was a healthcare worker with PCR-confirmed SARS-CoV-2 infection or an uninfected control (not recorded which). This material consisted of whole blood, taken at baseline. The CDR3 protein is CASSLLRTLAKNIQYF. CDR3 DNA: TGTGCCAGCAGTTTATTGCGGACTCTAGCCAAAAACATTCAGTACTTC. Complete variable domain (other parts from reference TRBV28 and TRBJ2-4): DVKVTQSSRYLVKRTGEKVFLECVQDMDHENMFWYRQDPGLGLRLIYFSYDVKMKEKGDIPEGYSVSREKKERFSLILESASTNQTSMYLCASSLLRTLAKNIQYFGAGTRLSVL.